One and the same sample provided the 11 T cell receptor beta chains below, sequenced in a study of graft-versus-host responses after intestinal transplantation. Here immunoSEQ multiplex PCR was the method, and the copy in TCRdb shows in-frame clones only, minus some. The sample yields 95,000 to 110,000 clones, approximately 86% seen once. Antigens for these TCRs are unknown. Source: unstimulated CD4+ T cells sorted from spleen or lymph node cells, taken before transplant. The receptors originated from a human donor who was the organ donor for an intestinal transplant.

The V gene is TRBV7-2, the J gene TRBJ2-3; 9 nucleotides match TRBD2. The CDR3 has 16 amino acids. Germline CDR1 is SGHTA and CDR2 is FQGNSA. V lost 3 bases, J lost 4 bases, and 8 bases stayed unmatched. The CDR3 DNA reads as TGTGCCAGCAGCTTCCCCGGGCGGGGGGGCCCAGATACGCAGTATTTT. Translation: CASSFPGRGGPDTQYF.

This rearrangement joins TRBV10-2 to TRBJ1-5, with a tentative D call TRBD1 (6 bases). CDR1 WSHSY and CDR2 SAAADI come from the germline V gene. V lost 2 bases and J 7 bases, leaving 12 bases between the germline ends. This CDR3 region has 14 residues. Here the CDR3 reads CASSETGRGQPQHF. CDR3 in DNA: TGCGCCAGCAGTGAGACAGGGCGCGGACAGCCCCAGCATTTT.

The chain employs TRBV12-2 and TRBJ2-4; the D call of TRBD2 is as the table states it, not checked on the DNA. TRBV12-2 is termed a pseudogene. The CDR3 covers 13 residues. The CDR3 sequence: CASRLRLLNIQYF. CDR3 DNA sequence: TGTGCAAGTCGCTTACGTCTCCTAAACATTCAGTACTTC.

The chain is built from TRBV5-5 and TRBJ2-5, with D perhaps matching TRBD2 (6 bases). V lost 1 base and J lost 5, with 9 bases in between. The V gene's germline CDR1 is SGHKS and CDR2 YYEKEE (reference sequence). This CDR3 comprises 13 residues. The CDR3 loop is CASSLFGGETQYF. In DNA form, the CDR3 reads TGTGCCAGCAGCTTGTTTGGAGGGGAGACCCAGTACTTC.

The CDR3 coding sequence is TGTGCCAGTACCGCGGGACTAGGGTCCGGCATTCAGTACTTC. Its translation: CASTAGLGSGIQYF. This chain uses TRBV19 with TRBJ2-4; 8 bases match TRBD2. There are 14 residues in the CDR3. J was trimmed by 9 bases and V by 7 bases; bases with no gene match: 11. Germline CDR1 and CDR2: LNHDA and SQIVND (reference sequence).

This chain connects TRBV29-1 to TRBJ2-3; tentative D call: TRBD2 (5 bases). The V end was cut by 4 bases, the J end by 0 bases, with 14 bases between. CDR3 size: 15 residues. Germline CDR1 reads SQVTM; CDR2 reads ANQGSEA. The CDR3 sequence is CSVVWIRTSTDTQYF. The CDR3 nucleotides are TGCAGCGTTGTTTGGATAAGGACTAGCACAGATACGCAGTATTTT.

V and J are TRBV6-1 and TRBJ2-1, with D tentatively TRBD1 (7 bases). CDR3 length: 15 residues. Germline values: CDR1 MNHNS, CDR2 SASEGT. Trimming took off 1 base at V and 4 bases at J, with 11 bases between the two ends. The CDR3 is CASSEGPGGYNEQFF. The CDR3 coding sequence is TGTGCCAGCAGTGAAGGGCCAGGGGGGTACAATGAGCAGTTCTTC.

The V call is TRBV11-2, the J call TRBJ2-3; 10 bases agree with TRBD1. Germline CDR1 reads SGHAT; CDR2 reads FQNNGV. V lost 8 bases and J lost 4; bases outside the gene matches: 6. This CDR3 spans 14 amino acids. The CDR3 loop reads CASLKTGGADTQYF. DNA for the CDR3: TGTGCCAGCTTAAAGACAGGGGGCGCAGATACGCAGTATTTT.

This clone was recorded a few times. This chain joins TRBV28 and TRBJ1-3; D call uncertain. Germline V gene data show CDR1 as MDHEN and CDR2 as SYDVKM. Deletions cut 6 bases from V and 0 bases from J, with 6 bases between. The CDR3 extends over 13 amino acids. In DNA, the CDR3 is TGTGCCAGCAGCTTCTACTCTGGAAACACCATATATTTT. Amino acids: CASSFYSGNTIYF.

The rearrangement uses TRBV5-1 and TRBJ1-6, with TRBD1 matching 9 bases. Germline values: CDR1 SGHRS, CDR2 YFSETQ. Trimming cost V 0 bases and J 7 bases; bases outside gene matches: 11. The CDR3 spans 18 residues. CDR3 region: CASSLEPLTGGWNSPLHF. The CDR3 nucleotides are TGCGCCAGCAGCTTGGAGCCCTTGACAGGGGGATGGAATTCACCCCTCCACTTT. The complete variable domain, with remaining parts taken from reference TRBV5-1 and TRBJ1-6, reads KAGVTQTPRYLIKTRGQQVTLSCSPISGHRSVSWYQQTPGQGLQFLFEYFSETQRNKGNFPGRFSGRQFSNSRSEMNVSTLELGDSALYLCASSLEPLTGGWNSPLHFGNGTRLTVT.

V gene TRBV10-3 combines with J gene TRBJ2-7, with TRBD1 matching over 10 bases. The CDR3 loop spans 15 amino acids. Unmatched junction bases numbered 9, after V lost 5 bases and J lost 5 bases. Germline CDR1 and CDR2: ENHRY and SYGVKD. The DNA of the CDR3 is TGTGCCATCAGTACTCCGGGACAGGGGAGGAACGAGCAGTACTTC. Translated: CAISTPGQGRNEQYF.